Shown below are 3 T cell receptor beta chains from a single sample sequenced in a study of shared clonotypes between healthy human individuals. Positive CCR7 selection of CD45RO-negative cells yielded the naive CD8 cells, and terminally differentiated effector memory CD45RA+ cells were excluded. This table comes from immunoSEQ multiplex PCR, and its TCRdb copy is limited to in-frame clones, with some not included. The data show about 750,000 clones, approximately 92% seen once. The sequencing input was naive CD8+ T cells sorted from blood. The receptors originated from a man aged 30-40 years in good health.

The gene calls are TRBV7-9 and TRBJ2-7, with TRBD1 matching 10 bases. CDR1 SEHNR and CDR2 FQNEAQ come from the germline V gene (reference sequence). The CDR3 contains 15 residues. Losses at the gene ends were 5 bases for V and 3 bases for J; bases not matched to a gene: 7. As DNA, the CDR3 is TGTGCCAGCAGCAACCCCCGGACAGGGGGCTACGAGCAGTACTTC. It encodes CASSNPRTGGYEQYF.

The rearrangement uses TRBV7-6 and TRBJ2-5; D perhaps matches TRBD2 (6 bases). Germline-derived CDR1 and CDR2 are SGHVS and FNYEAQ. The germline V and J ends were trimmed by 5 bases and 5 bases, with 18 bases remaining between them. The CDR3 loop spans 15 amino acids. This CDR3 is CASSPRRGRRETQYF. The CDR3 nucleotides are TGTGCCAGCAGCCCCCGGCGGGGCCGTCGTGAGACCCAGTACTTC. The whole variable domain, filled in from reference TRBV7-6 and TRBJ2-5, reads GAGVSQSPRYKVTKRGQDVALRCDPISGHVSLYWYRQALGQGPEFLTYFNYEAQQDKSGLPNDRFSAERPEGSISTLTIQRTEQRDSAMYRCASSPRRGRRETQYFGPGTRLLVL.

The chain is built from TRBV11-2 and TRBJ1-1; 9 bases fit TRBD1. The CDR3 spans 14 residues. Trimming at V came to 4 bases and at J to 10 bases, leaving 10 bases not matched to a gene. Germline lookup yields CDR1 SGHAT and CDR2 FQNNGV. The CDR3 is CASSSPWDRVSAFF. The CDR3 nucleotides are TGTGCCAGCAGCTCACCCTGGGACAGGGTATCAGCTTTCTTT. Based on the CDR3 plus reference TRBV11-2 and TRBJ1-1, the full variable domain is EAGVAQSPRYKIIEKRQSVAFWCNPISGHATLYWYQQILGQGPKLLIQFQNNGVVDDSQLPKDRFSAERLKGVDSTLKIQPAKLEDSAVYLCASSSPWDRVSAFFGQGTRLTVV.